This TCR beta chain was identified in a study of shared clonotypes between healthy human individuals. Study-wide results and caveats: Larger estimated richness was generally seen in naive subsets than in memory subsets.

The germline CDR1 and CDR2 sequences are MDHEN and SYDVKM. The CDR3 runs to 15 residues. The J segment lost 2 bases and the V segment lost 6 bases, leaving 9 bases of the junction unmatched. On this clone: What it binds is not known.

Clones were sequenced by immunoSEQ multiplex PCR, and TCRdb holds only the in-frame ones, with some missing. Here the sample spans about 1.1 million clones, 78% being singletons. Every donor was a Caucasian adult from Nashville, Tennessee. The chain combines TRBV28 with TRBJ2-7; 8 nucleotides agree with TRBD1. The TCR was taken from a man younger than 35 in good health. Some clones in this sample may be carry-over from other donors' samples. Sequencing used memory CD4+ T cells from PBMCs. Subset reported: CD45RA-negative fraction. The CDR3 DNA reads as TGTGCCAGCAGGCCCCCGCGGGACAGGACCTACGAGCAGTACTTC. It is translated as CASRPPRDRTYEQYF.